This entry concerns a single TCR beta chain. It has no known antigen specificity. Base quality data are lacking; no much larger clone is found one base away. The junction carries 13 bases between V and J, which are trimmed by 4 bases and 3 bases respectively. The CDR3, cysteine through phenylalanine, is 14 amino acids long. The sequence is cut down to CDR3 DNA, 42 bases in frame from base 1. Whole blood was collected in K2EDTA tubes by collaborating institutions according to the institutions' own protocols. Collaborator samples were shipped for TCRbeta analysis as frozen whole blood, isolated PBMCs, or DNA extracted from either sample type. The immunoSEQ Assay, a bias-controlled multiplex PCR, was used to amplify TCRbeta CDR3 regions from genomic DNA. Under the source paper's analysis protocol: Nucleated cell counts per sample were estimated from amplification of reference gene primers within the assay. Sequence reads were collapsed and filtered to measure the absolute abundance of every unique TCRbeta CDR3 rearrangement. For each sample, productive Simpson clonality was calculated as the square root of Simpson's diversity index across productive rearrangements. Not all clones reach the TCRdb copy of this immuneACCESS table, which keeps in-frame sequences only. Checked studies attribute under half of the gap to unresolved V genes and leave the rest unexplained. That table is the source of V, J and clone size, and D and trimming were worked out from the DNA. The sample includes tens of thousands of clones, with around 92% observed a single time. Jointly, the top ten make up about 6% of the sample.

This sample is part of a study of blood T cell repertoires in COVID-19 (dated by TCRdb to 2018 to 2021). For the wider study: The collaborator samples originated in the United States, Italy and Spain and spanned the acute and convalescent phases of COVID-19. The material from the prospective study consisted of cDNA or gDNA derived from T cells, B-cell-depleted T cells, or PBMCs. The dataset comprised deeply sampled blood TCRbeta repertoires from subjects exposed to, actively infected with, or recovered from COVID-19. The repertoires were released in a freely available public database intended as a resource for research on the immune response to SARS-CoV-2. Samples came from the ongoing ImmuneRACE study (first 160 participants) plus 1,254 subjects from 6 global collaborators. Sample metadata almost always included a de-identified subject ID, COVID-19 status, age in years and sex. HLA class I and class II types, where available, came from metadata supplied by the sample provider rather than from assay-based typing. Findings and caveats that apply to the study as a whole: The amount of clinical and demographic metadata varied by source and participant and was provided uncurated.

The source of this sequence is a man aged 50 or older with active COVID-19. The sequence links TRBV23-1 to TRBJ2-7, and perhaps TRBD1 as D gene, on 6 matching bases. TRBV23-1 is an ORF, with its function uncertain. The specimen was peripheral blood. The bases are TGCGCCAGCAGTCCGGGACAACAACTCTACGAGCAGTACTTC. It is translated as CASSPGQQLYEQYF.